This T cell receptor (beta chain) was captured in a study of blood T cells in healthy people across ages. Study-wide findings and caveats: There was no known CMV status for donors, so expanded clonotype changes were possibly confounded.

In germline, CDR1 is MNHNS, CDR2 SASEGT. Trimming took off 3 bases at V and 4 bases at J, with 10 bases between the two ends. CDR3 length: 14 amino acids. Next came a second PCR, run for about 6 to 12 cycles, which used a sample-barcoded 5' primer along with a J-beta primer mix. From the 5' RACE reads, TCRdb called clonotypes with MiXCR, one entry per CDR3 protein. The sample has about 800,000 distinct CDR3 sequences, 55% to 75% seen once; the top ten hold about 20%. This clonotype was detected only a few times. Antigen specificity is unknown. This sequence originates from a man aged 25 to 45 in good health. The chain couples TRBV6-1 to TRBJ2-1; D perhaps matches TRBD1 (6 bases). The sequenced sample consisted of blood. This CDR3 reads CASSEFRGYNEQFF. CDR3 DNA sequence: TGTGCCAGCAGTGAGTTCAGGGGATACAATGAGCAGTTCTTC.